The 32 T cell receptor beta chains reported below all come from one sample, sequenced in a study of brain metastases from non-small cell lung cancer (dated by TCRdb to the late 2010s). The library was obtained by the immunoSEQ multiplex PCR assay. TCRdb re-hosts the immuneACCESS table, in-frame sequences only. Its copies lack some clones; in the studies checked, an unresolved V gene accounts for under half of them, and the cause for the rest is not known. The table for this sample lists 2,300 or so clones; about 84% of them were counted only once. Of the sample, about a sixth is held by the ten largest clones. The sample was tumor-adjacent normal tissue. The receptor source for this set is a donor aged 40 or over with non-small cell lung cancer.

The CDR3 loop is CASSPEGRAGEGGYTF. DNA of the CDR3: TGTGCCAGTAGCCCCGAGGGTCGGGCAGGGGAAGGCGGCTACACCTTC. The gene calls are TRBV19 and TRBJ1-2; perhaps TRBD1 as D (6 bases). This CDR3 is built from 16 residues. Per the germline V gene, CDR1 is LNHDA and CDR2 is SQIVND (reference sequence). Trimming left V 6 bases short and J 8 bases short, with 25 bases between.

DNA for the CDR3: TGTGCCAGCAGGGGGGTGGGTATGCCAAACGAGCAGTACTTC. Amino acids: CASRGVGMPNEQYF. The V and J genes are TRBV2 and TRBJ2-7; either TRBD1 or TRBD2 may supply D (5 bases each). Trimming stripped 6 bases from V and 5 bases from J, with 17 bases between. The CDR3 is 14 amino acids. Germline CDR1 SNHLY, CDR2 FYNNEI.

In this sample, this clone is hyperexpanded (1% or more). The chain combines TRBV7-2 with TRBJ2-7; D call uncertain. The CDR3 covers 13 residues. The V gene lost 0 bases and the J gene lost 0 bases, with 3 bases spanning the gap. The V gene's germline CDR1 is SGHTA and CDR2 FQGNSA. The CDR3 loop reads CASSLAISYEQYF. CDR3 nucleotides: TGTGCCAGCAGCTTAGCCATCTCCTACGAGCAGTACTTC.

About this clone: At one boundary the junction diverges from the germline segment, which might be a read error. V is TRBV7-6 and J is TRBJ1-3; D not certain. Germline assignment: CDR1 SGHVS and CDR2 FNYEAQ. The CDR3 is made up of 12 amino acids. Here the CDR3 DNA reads TGTACCAGCAGCTTAGAGGGAAACACCATATATTTT. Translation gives CTSSLEGNTIYF.

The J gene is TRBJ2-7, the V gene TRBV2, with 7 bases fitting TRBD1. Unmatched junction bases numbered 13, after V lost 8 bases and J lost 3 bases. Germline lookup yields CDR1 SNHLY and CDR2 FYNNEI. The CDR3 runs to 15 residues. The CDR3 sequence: CASGTPGQIFYEQYF. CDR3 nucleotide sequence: TGTGCCAGCGGGACACCGGGACAGATCTTCTACGAGCAGTACTTC.

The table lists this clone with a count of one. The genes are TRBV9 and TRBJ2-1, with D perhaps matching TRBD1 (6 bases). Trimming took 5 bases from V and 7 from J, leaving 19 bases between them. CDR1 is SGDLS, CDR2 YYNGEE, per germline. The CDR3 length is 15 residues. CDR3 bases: TGTGCCAGCAGGGAAGGGACAAGCGTTTTGAATGAGCAGTTCTTC. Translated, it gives CASREGTSVLNEQFF.

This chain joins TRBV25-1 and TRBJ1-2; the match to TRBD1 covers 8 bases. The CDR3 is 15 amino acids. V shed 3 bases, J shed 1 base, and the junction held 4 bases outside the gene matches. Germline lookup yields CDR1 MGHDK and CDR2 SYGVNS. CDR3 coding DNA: TGTGCCAGCAGTGACCGACAGGGGAGTAACTATGGCTACACCTTC. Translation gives CASSDRQGSNYGYTF.

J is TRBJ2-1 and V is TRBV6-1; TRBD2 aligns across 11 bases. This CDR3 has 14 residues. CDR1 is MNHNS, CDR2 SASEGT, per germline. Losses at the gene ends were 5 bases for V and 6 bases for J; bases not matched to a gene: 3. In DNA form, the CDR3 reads TGTGCCAGCAGTCACGGGACTAGCGGCAATGAGCAGTTCTTC. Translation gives CASSHGTSGNEQFF.

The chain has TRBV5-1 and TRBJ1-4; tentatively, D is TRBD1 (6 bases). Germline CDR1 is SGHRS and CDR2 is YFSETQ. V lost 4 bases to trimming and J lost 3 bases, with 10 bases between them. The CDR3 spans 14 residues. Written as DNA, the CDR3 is TGCGCCAGCAGCCAGGGGAAGGCTAATGAAAAACTGTTTTTT. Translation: CASSQGKANEKLFF.

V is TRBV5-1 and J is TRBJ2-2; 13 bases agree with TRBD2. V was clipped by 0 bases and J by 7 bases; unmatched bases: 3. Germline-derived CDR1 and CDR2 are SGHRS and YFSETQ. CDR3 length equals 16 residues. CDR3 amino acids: CASSLVGTSGDGELFF. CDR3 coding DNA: TGCGCCAGCAGCTTGGTCGGGACTAGCGGGGACGGGGAGCTGTTTTTT.

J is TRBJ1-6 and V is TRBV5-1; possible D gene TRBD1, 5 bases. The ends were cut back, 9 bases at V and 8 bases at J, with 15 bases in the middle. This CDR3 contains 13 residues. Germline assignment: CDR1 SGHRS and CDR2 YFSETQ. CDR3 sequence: CANEEGEDSPLHF. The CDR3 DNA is TGCGCCAACGAAGAAGGGGAGGATTCACCCCTCCACTTT.

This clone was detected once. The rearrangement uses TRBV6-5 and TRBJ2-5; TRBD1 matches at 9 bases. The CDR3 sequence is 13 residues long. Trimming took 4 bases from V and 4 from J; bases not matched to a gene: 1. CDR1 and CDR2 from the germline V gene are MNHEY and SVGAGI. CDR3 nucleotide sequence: TGTGCCAGCAGTTCGGGACAGGGAGAGACCCAGTACTTC. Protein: CASSSGQGETQYF.

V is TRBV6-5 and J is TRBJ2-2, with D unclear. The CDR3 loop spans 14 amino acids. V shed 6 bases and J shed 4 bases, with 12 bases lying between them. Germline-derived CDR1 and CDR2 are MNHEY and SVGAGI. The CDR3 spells CASRLSGPTGELFF. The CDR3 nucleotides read TGTGCCAGCAGGCTGTCTGGCCCCACCGGGGAGCTGTTTTTT.

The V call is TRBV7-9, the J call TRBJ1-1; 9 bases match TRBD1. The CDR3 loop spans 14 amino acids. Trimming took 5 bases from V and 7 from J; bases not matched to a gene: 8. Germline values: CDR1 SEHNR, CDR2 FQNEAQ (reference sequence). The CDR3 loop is CASSGDRATGEAFF. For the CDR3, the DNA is TGTGCCAGCAGCGGGGACAGGGCGACGGGTGAAGCTTTCTTT.

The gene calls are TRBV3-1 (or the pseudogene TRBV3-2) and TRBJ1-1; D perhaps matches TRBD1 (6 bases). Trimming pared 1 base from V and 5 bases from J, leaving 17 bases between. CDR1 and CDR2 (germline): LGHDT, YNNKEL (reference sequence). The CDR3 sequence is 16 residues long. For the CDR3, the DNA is TGTGCCAGCAGCCAAGTCCAGGGGCAACTGGGGACTGAAGCTTTCTTT. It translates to CASSQVQGQLGTEAFF.

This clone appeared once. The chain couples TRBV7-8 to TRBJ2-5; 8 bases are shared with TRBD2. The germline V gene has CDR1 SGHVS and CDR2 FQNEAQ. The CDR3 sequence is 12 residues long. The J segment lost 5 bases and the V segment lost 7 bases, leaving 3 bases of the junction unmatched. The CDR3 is CASNGGGETQYF. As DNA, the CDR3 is TGTGCCAGCAACGGGGGGGGCGAGACCCAGTACTTC.

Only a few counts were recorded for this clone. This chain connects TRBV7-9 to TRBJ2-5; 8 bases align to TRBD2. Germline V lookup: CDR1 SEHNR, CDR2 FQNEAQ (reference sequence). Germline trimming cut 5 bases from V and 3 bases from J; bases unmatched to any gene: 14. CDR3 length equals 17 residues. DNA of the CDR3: TGTGCCAGCAGCCCGCGATCAATCGGGAGGGAAGAAGAGACCCAGTACTTC. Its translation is CASSPRSIGREEETQYF.

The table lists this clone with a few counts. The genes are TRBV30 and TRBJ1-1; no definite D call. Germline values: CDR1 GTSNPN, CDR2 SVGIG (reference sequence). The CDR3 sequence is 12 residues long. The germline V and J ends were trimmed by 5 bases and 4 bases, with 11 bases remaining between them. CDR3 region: CAWGSTGTEAFF. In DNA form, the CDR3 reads TGTGCCTGGGGGTCTACGGGCACTGAAGCTTTCTTT.

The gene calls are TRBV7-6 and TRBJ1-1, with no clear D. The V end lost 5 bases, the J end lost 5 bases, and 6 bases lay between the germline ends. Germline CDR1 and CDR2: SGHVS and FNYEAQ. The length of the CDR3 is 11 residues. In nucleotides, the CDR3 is TGTGCCAGCAGCCCATCTACTGAAGCTTTCTTT. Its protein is CASSPSTEAFF.

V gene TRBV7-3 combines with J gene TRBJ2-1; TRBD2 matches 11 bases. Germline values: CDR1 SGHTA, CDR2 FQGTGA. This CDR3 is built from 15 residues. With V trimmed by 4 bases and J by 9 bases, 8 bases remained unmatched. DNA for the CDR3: TGTGCCAGCAGCTACACTAGCGGGGGTGTAGGTGAGCAGTTCTTC. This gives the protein CASSYTSGGVGEQFF.

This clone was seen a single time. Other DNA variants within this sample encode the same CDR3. The CDR3 nucleotides are TGTGCCAGCAGCTTAGACGGCTATGGCTACACCTTC. It yields the protein CASSLDGYGYTF. The chain recombines TRBV11-3 with TRBJ1-2; D gene uncertain. The germline V gene has CDR1 SGHNT and CDR2 YENEEA. V lost 0 bases and J lost 4, with 3 bases in between. There are 12 residues in the CDR3.

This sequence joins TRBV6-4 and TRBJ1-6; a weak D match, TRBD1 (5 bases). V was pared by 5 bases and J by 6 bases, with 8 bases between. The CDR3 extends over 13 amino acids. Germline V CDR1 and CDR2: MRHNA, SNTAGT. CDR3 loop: CASSPGRNSPLHF. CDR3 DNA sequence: TGTGCCAGCAGTCCGGGACGTAATTCACCCCTCCACTTT.

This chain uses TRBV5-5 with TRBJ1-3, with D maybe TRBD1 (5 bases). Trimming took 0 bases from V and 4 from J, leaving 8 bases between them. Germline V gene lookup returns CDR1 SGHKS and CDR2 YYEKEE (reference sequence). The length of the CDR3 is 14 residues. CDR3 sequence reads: CASSLGGDGNTIYF. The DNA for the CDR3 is TGTGCCAGCAGCTTGGGAGGGGACGGAAACACCATATATTTT. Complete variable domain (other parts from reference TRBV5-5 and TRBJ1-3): DAGVTQSPTHLIKTRGQQVTLRCSPISGHKSVSWYQQVLGQGPQFIFQYYEKEERGRGNFPDRFSARQFPNYSSELNVNALLLGDSALYLCASSLGGDGNTIYFGEGSWLTVV.

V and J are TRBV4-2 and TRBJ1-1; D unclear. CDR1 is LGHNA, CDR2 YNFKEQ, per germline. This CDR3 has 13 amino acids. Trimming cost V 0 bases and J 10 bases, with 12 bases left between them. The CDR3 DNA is TGTGCCAGCAGCCAAGAAGTGGCAGCTCGAGCTTTCTTT. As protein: CASSQEVAARAFF.

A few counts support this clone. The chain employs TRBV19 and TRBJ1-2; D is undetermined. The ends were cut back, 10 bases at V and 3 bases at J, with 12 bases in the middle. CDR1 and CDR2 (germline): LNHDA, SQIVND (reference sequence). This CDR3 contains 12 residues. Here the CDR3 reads CATTSLHYGYTF. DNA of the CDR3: TGTGCCACCACGAGCCTACACTATGGCTACACCTTC.

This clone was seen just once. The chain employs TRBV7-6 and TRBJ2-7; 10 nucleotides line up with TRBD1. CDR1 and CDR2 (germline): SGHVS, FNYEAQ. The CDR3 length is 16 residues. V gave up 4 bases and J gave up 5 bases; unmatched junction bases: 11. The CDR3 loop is CASSSTLRQGANEQYF. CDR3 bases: TGTGCCAGCAGCTCGACCCTCAGACAGGGGGCCAACGAGCAGTACTTC.

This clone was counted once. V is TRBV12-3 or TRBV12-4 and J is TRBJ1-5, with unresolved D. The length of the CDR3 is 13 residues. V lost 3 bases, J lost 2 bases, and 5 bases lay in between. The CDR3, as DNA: TGTGCCAGCAGTTTGAATGGCAATCAGCCCCAGCATTTT. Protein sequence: CASSLNGNQPQHF.

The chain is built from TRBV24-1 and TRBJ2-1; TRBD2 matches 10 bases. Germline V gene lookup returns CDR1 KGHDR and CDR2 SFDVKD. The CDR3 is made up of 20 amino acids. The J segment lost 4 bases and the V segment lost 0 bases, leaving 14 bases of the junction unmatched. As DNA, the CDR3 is TGTGCCACCAGTGATTTGCAAGTAGAAAGCGGGAGGGCGGCATACAATGAGCAGTTCTTC. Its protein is CATSDLQVESGRAAYNEQFF.

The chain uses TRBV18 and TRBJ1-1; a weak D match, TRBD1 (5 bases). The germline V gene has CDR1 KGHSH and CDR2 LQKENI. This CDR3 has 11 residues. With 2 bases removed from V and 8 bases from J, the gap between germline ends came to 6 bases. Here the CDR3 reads CASSPGGEAFF. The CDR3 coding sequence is TGTGCCAGCTCACCAGGGGGAGAAGCTTTCTTT.

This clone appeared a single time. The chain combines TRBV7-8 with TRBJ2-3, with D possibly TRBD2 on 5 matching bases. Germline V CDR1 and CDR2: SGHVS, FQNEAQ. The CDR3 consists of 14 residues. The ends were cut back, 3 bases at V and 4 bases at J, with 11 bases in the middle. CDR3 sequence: CASSFRGISDTQYF. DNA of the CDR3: TGTGCCAGCAGCTTTCGAGGGATCTCAGATACGCAGTATTTT. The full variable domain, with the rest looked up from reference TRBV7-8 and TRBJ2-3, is GAGVSQSPRYKVAKRGQDVALRCDPISGHVSLFWYQQALGQGPEFLTYFQNEAQLDKSGLPSDRFFAERPEGSVSTLKIQRTQQEDSAVYLCASSFRGISDTQYFGPGTRLTVL.

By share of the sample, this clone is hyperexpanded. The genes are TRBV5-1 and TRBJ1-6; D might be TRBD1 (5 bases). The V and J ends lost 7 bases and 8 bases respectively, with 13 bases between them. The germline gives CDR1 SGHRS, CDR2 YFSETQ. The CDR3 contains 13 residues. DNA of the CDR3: TGCGCCAGCGGAGAAGGGGAGGATTCACCCCTCCACTTT. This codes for CASGEGEDSPLHF.

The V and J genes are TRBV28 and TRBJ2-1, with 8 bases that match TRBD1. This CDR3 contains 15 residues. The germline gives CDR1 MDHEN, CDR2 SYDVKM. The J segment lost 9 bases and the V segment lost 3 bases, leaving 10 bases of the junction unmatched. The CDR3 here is CASSLFPPGGGEQFF. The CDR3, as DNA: TGTGCCAGCAGTTTGTTCCCCCCAGGGGGCGGTGAGCAGTTCTTC.